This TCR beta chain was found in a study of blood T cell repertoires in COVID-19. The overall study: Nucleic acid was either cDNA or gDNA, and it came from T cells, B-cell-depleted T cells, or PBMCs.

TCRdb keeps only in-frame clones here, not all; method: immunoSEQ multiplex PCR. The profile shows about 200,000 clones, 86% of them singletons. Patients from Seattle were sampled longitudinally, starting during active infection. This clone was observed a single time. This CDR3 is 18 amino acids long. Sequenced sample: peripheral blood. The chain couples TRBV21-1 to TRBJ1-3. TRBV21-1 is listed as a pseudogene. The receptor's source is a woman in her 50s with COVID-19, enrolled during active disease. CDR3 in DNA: TGTGCCAGCAGCAAAGCTCCAGCGGGGGGAGGAGCTGGAAACACCATATATTTT. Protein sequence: CASSKAPAGGGAGNTIYF.